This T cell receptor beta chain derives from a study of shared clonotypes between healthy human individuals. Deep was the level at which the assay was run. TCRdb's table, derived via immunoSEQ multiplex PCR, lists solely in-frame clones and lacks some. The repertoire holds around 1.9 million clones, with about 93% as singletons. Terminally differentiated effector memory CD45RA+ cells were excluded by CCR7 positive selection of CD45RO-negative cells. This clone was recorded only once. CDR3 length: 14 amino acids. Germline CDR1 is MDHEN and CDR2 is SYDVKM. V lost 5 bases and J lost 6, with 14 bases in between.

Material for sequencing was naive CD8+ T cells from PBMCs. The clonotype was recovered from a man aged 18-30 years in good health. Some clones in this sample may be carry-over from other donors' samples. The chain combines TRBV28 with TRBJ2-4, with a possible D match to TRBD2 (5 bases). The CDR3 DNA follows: TGTGCCAGCAGTCCTTCGGACTTCGGAAACATTCAGTACTTC. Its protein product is CASSPSDFGNIQYF.